This T cell receptor beta chain was profiled in a study of CD8 T cells in Susac syndrome. High-throughput TCR beta sequencing covered peripheral CD8+ and CD4+ T cells. The TEMRA cells underwent FACS enrichment, while the CD8+ and CD4+ T cells underwent negative isolation. J gave up 2 bases and V 5 bases, and 13 bases lay outside the gene matches. This CDR3 comprises 17 residues. Germline V gene data show CDR1 as SGHTA and CDR2 as FQGNSA. Reverse transcription of about 0.5 to 1 ug RNA was carried out with random hexamers. Multiplex PCR with immunoSEQ amplified the TCR beta CDR3 across 54 Vbeta and 13 Jbeta. TCRdb reprocessed the immunoSEQ multiplex PCR reads with MiXCR, giving one entry per CDR3 protein. The sample gives 100,000 to 150,000 distinct CDR3 sequences, roughly 80% of which show up once; 0.5% to 0.65% is in the top ten.

The sample consisted of CD8+ T cells from PBMCs. The sequence derives from a human donor with multiple sclerosis. The rearrangement links TRBV7-2 to TRBJ2-5; 8 bases agree with TRBD1. Written as DNA, the CDR3 is TGTGCCAGCAGCCCGTGGACAGGGTGGGTTGTACAAGAGACCCAGTACTTC. Its protein product is CASSPWTGWVVQETQYF.